Sequencing of this TCR beta chain was carried out in a study of blood T cell repertoires in COVID-19. Study-wide context: T cells, B-cell-depleted T cells, or PBMCs supplied cDNA or gDNA.

V was clipped by 0 bases and J by 8 bases, with 5 bases between them. CDR3 length: 13 amino acids. Germline CDR1 SGHDN, CDR2 FVKESK. TCRdb's copy holds only in-frame clones and misses some; the assay was immunoSEQ multiplex PCR. The sample holds about 230,000 clones, 80% to 90% seen once. The source material was peripheral blood. The chain joins TRBV14 to TRBJ1-6, with D possibly TRBD1 on 5 matching bases. This clonotype was sampled from a man aged 40-50 years with active or convalescent COVID-19. The CDR3 nucleotides are TGTGCCAGCAGCCAAGAGGGGCATTCACCCCTCCACTTT. Translating it yields CASSQEGHSPLHF.